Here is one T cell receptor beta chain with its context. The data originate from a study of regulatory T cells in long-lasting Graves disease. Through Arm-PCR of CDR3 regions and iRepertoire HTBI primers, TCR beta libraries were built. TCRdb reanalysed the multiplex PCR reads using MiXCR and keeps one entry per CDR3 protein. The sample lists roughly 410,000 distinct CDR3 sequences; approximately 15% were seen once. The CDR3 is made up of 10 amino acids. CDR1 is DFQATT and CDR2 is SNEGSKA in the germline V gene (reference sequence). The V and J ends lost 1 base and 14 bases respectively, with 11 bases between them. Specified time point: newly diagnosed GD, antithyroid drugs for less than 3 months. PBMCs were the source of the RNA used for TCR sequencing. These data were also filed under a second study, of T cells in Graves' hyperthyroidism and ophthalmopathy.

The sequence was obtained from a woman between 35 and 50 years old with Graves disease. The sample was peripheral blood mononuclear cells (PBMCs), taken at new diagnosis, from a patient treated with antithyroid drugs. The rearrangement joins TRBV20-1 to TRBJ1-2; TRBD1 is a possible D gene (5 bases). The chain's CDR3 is CSARGQRITF. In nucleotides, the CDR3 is TGCAGTGCTAGAGGACAGAGGATAACCTTC.